These T cell receptor beta chains were read from a single sample in a study of T cell repertoires in cytomegalovirus infection. TCRdb recomputed calls from the reads with MiXCR, one row per CDR3 protein. The table records a few hundred thousand distinct CDR3 sequences, roughly 13% of them present only once. Sequencing was performed on PBMCs. These receptors came from a human donor in good health (CMV status not recorded). Some clones in this sample may be carry-over from other donors' samples. Each CDR3 is given with its conserved first and last residue. Each record gives: V gene, CDR3 length, J gene, CDR3 protein.

V gene: TRBV7-2; CDR3 length: 15; J gene: TRBJ1-3; CDR3 protein: CASSSQATRGNTIYF
V gene: TRBV28; CDR3 length: 16; J gene: TRBJ2-3; CDR3 protein: CASSSPGISSTDTQYF
V gene: TRBV6-1; CDR3 length: 16; J gene: TRBJ1-2; CDR3 protein: CASSEGSGEKYDGYTF
V gene: TRBV4-2; CDR3 length: 19; J gene: TRBJ2-6; CDR3 protein: CASSQSLLASFSGANVLTF
V gene: TRBV7-6; CDR3 length: 16; J gene: TRBJ1-1; CDR3 protein: CASSLGQALSNTEAFF
V gene: TRBV28; CDR3 length: 14; J gene: TRBJ1-1; CDR3 protein: CASSPRGGFAEAFF
V gene: TRBV5-5; CDR3 length: 13; J gene: TRBJ2-1; CDR3 protein: CASQRSKYNEQFF
V gene: TRBV6-5; CDR3 length: 16; J gene: TRBJ2-2; CDR3 protein: CASGGARVDNTGELFF
V gene: TRBV7-8; CDR3 length: 15; J gene: TRBJ2-3; CDR3 protein: CASNPLSGKKDTQYF
V gene: TRBV7-2; CDR3 length: 12; J gene: TRBJ2-7; CDR3 protein: CASSLGLVEQYF
V gene: TRBV7-2; CDR3 length: 14; J gene: TRBJ2-3; CDR3 protein: CASSLRRRTDTQYF
V gene: TRBV28; CDR3 length: 12; J gene: TRBJ1-1; CDR3 protein: CASTLGNTEAFF
V gene: TRBV25-1; CDR3 length: 16; J gene: TRBJ1-4; CDR3 protein: CASSEYRDNPVEKLFF
V gene: TRBV20-1; CDR3 length: 14; J gene: TRBJ2-2; CDR3 protein: CSAKLAPRNGELFF
V gene: TRBV28; CDR3 length: 15; J gene: TRBJ2-7; CDR3 protein: CASSSLVEVGYEQYF
V gene: TRBV7-2; CDR3 length: 16; J gene: TRBJ1-1; CDR3 protein: CASSLVGRRSPTEAFF
V gene: TRBV9; CDR3 length: 15; J gene: TRBJ2-2; CDR3 protein: CASSVGGQAFGELFF
V gene: TRBV4-2; CDR3 length: 16; J gene: TRBJ2-1; CDR3 protein: CASSQQHGRANNEQFF
V gene: TRBV7-3; CDR3 length: 13; J gene: TRBJ1-1; CDR3 protein: CASSLLPNTEAFF
V gene: TRBV5-1; CDR3 length: 16; J gene: TRBJ1-1; CDR3 protein: CASSRASVTGGRGAFF
V gene: TRBV7-2; CDR3 length: 16; J gene: TRBJ2-2; CDR3 protein: CASSPPRGLDPGELFF
V gene: TRBV7-7; CDR3 length: 13; J gene: TRBJ2-1; CDR3 protein: CASSLEESSEQFF
V gene: TRBV7-2; CDR3 length: 12; J gene: TRBJ2-1; CDR3 protein: CASKYGVDEQFF
V gene: TRBV29-1; CDR3 length: 13; J gene: TRBJ1-2; CDR3 protein: CSVERGQGSGYTF
V gene: TRBV7-2; CDR3 length: 14; J gene: TRBJ2-4; CDR3 protein: CASSAITGANIQYF
V gene: TRBV5-1; CDR3 length: 18; J gene: TRBJ2-2; CDR3 protein: CASSFPGLGPENTGELFF
V gene: TRBV20-1; CDR3 length: 13; J gene: TRBJ2-5; CDR3 protein: CSAPGFKRETQYF
V gene: TRBV4-1; CDR3 length: 15; J gene: TRBJ2-7; CDR3 protein: CASSHFSGGDYEQYF
V gene: TRBV6-5; CDR3 length: 17; J gene: TRBJ2-7; CDR3 protein: CASSYSLNGQVAYEQYF
V gene: TRBV6-1; CDR3 length: 15; J gene: TRBJ2-7; CDR3 protein: CASIRGPDPSYEQYF
V gene: TRBV20-1; CDR3 length: 13; J gene: TRBJ2-7; CDR3 protein: CSASGQRGYEQYF
V gene: TRBV5-1; CDR3 length: 16; J gene: TRBJ2-5; CDR3 protein: CASSLPDYEEPETQYF
V gene: TRBV28; CDR3 length: 14; J gene: TRBJ1-5; CDR3 protein: CASTTGGGNQPQRF
V gene: TRBV7-9; CDR3 length: 12; J gene: TRBJ1-2; CDR3 protein: CASSLETAGYTF